This entry concerns a single T cell receptor (beta chain). This sample stems from a study of CD4 and CD8 cells across lung adenocarcinoma regions. The CDR3 spans 14 residues. Germline CDR1 is MDHEN and CDR2 is SYDVKM. With 3 bases removed from V and 7 bases from J, the gap between germline ends came to 12 bases. TCRdb re-called the PCR reads with MiXCR, one entry per CDR3 protein. This table holds approximately 7,000 distinct CDR3 sequences, approximately 48% found once. Localized lung adenocarcinoma, a non-small cell lung cancer, affected the donors. What was sequenced was CD8+ T cells from the center of a lung tumor. V gene TRBV28 combines with J gene TRBJ1-4; D may be TRBD1 (5 bases). The TCR comes from a female donor with lung adenocarcinoma. The CD4 and CD8 labels of this study may be unreliable. The CDR3 sequence is CASSFGGMSEKLFF. CDR3 bases: TGTGCCAGCAGTTTCGGGGGTATGAGTGAAAAACTGTTTTTT. Filled out from reference TRBV28 and TRBJ1-4, the complete variable domain reads DVKVTQSSRYLVKRTGEKVFLECVQDMDHENMFWYRQDPGLGLRLIYFSYDVKMKEKGDIPEGYSVSREKKERFSLILESASTNQTSMYLCASSFGGMSEKLFFGSGTQLSVL.